What follows are 30 T cell receptor beta chains derived from one specimen sequenced in a study of blood T cell repertoires in COVID-19 (TCRdb year 2020). The library relied on the immunoSEQ multiplex PCR assay. Drawn from immuneACCESS, this table holds only the in-frame rearrangements with V and J called that TCRdb kept. Clones are partly lost; checked studies trace under half to an unresolved V gene and leave the rest unexplained. This sample gives over 200,000 clones in total; approximately 90% of them show up just once. Of the sample, about 1.2% falls within the top ten clones. Sequences were obtained from PBMCs or T cells enriched from blood (not recorded which). The receptors derive from a man under 40 who had recovered from COVID-19.

The chain couples TRBV11-1 to TRBJ1-2; D unclear. The length of the CDR3 is 12 residues. V shed 3 bases and J shed 6 bases, with 8 bases lying between them. Germline V gene sequence: CDR1 SGHAT, CDR2 FQDESV (reference sequence). CDR3 in amino acids: CASSFSGDGYTF. In DNA, the CDR3 is TGTGCCAGCAGCTTTTCGGGAGATGGCTACACCTTC.

The V gene is TRBV30, the J gene TRBJ1-6, with 7 nucleotides matching TRBD1. The germline V gene has CDR1 GTSNPN and CDR2 SVGIG (reference sequence). The CDR3 is 14 residues long. Trimming removed 0 bases from V and 8 bases from J; junction bases left unmatched: 4. CDR3 DNA: TGTGCCTGGAGTGTAAGAGGGGGCGATTCACCCCTCCACTTT. Amino acid sequence: CAWSVRGGDSPLHF.

The rearrangement uses TRBV7-9 and TRBJ2-3; 9 nucleotides agree with TRBD2. V shed 1 base and J 0 bases; nucleotides not matched to a gene: 2. CDR1 and CDR2 (germline): SEHNR, FQNEAQ (reference sequence). The CDR3 has 16 residues. CDR3: CASSLDAGGSTDTQYF. DNA for the CDR3: TGTGCCAGCAGCTTAGATGCGGGGGGGAGCACAGATACGCAGTATTTT.

The chain carries TRBV7-2 and TRBJ1-2, with 8 bases fitting TRBD1. The CDR3 is made up of 13 amino acids. Germline trimming cut 6 bases from V and 7 bases from J; bases unmatched to any gene: 7. Germline lookup yields CDR1 SGHTA and CDR2 FQGNSA. The CDR3 spells CASRGTGGLGYTF. CDR3 DNA: TGTGCCAGCAGGGGGACAGGAGGCCTTGGCTACACCTTC.

This rearrangement joins TRBV18 to TRBJ1-4; TRBD1 might be the D (6 bases). Per the germline V gene, CDR1 is KGHSH and CDR2 is LQKENI. Trimming took off 4 bases at V and 0 bases at J, with 12 bases between the two ends. The CDR3 runs to 16 residues. This CDR3 is CASSQNRAATNEKLFF. Written as DNA, the CDR3 is TGTGCCAGCTCACAAAACAGGGCTGCAACTAATGAAAAACTGTTTTTT.

V is TRBV15 and J is TRBJ2-5; weak D call: TRBD1 (5 bases). V was cut by 0 bases and J by 2 bases, with 10 bases left in between. The CDR3 loop spans 15 amino acids. Germline V gene data show CDR1 as LNHNV and CDR2 as YYDKDF (reference sequence). The CDR3 DNA sequence: TGTGCCACCAGCAGAGATTCAGGGTCTCAAGAGACCCAGTACTTC. Its translation is CATSRDSGSQETQYF.

This clone was found a few times. The V gene is TRBV12-3 or TRBV12-4, the J gene TRBJ1-5; D gene ambiguous. The CDR3 is 13 amino acids. Trimming stripped 6 bases from V and 2 bases from J, with 8 bases between. The CDR3 coding sequence is TGTGCCAGCAGCCTAACGGGCAATCAGCCCCAGCATTTT. Translating gives CASSLTGNQPQHF.

This sequence joins TRBV19 and TRBJ2-3; 10 bases match TRBD2. The germline CDR1 and CDR2 sequences are LNHDA and SQIVND (reference sequence). The CDR3 spans 18 residues. The V segment lost 0 bases and the J segment 0 bases; nucleotides outside the gene matches: 6. CDR3 amino acids: CASSIELAGRPSTDTQYF. CDR3 DNA sequence: TGTGCCAGTAGTATAGAACTAGCGGGACGTCCGAGCACAGATACGCAGTATTTT.

This chain connects TRBV11-3 to TRBJ2-7; possibly TRBD1 for D (5 bases). CDR3 length equals 13 residues. Germline assignment: CDR1 SGHNT and CDR2 YENEEA. V lost 2 bases, J lost 3 bases, and 8 bases lay in between. In DNA form, the CDR3 reads TGTGCCAGCAGCTTATTCCAGGGCTACGAGCAGTACTTC. Its protein product is CASSLFQGYEQYF.

The chain combines TRBV12-5 with TRBJ1-1; TRBD1 is a possible D gene (5 bases). The germline V gene has CDR1 LGHNT and CDR2 FRNRAP. The CDR3 covers 14 residues. V lost 5 bases and J 3 bases, leaving 13 bases between the germline ends. As DNA, the CDR3 is TGTGCTAGTGGTGTTCAGGGTGGAGACACTGAAGCTTTCTTT. This gives the protein CASGVQGGDTEAFF.

This chain connects TRBV15 to TRBJ1-5; 7 positions agree with TRBD1. V lost 0 bases and J lost 4; bases outside the gene matches: 12. CDR1 LNHNV and CDR2 YYDKDF come from the germline V gene (reference sequence). This CDR3 contains 18 residues. The CDR3 spells CATSRDRIRQGRNQPQHF. The CDR3 DNA reads TGTGCCACCAGCAGAGATAGGATTAGACAGGGACGAAATCAGCCCCAGCATTTT.

DNA for the CDR3: TGCGCCAGCAGCTTAGCGGGAGGGCCTTACGAGCAGTACTTC. Encoded protein: CASSLAGGPYEQYF. This chain links TRBV5-1 with TRBJ2-7, with 10 bases identical to TRBD2. Trimming took 2 bases from V and 4 from J; bases not matched to a gene: 3. In germline, CDR1 is SGHRS, CDR2 YFSETQ. The CDR3 runs to 14 residues.

The genes are TRBV6-2 or TRBV6-3 and TRBJ2-3; D gene unclear. Trimming cost V 5 bases and J 2 bases, with 11 bases left between them. The germline V gene encodes CDR1 MNHEY and CDR2 SVGEGT. The CDR3 loop spans 14 amino acids. The CDR3 sequence: CASSLLTPTDTQYF. CDR3 sequence (DNA): TGTGCCAGCAGTCTTCTGACTCCCACAGATACGCAGTATTTT.

The chain couples TRBV27 to TRBJ2-1; TRBD2 agrees at 10 bases. The CDR3 runs to 15 residues. Looked up from germline, CDR1 is MNHEY and CDR2 is SMNVEV (reference sequence). With V trimmed by 3 bases and J by 4 bases, 3 bases remained unmatched. CDR3 sequence (DNA): TGTGCCAGCAGTTTTAGCGGGGGGCCTTACAATGAGCAGTTCTTC. This translates into CASSFSGGPYNEQFF.

The chain combines TRBV18 with TRBJ1-5; D not resolved. Germline CDR1 reads KGHSH; CDR2 reads LQKENI. The CDR3 length is 14 residues. The V end was cut by 3 bases, the J end by 0 bases, with 6 bases between. CDR3 DNA sequence: TGTGCCAGCTCACCTTTAGATAGCAATCAGCCCCAGCATTTT. Protein product: CASSPLDSNQPQHF.

The V call is TRBV30, the J call TRBJ2-7, with D possibly TRBD2 on 7 matching bases. The germline V gene encodes CDR1 GTSNPN and CDR2 SVGIG (reference sequence). V was cut by 3 bases and J by 0 bases, with 15 bases left in between. The CDR3 runs 15 residues. CDR3 coding DNA: TGTGCCTGGAGGTGGGGAGGGGGAGACTCCTACGAGCAGTACTTC. Translated, it gives CAWRWGGGDSYEQYF.

This sequence joins TRBV10-3 and TRBJ1-5; no clear D. The V gene's germline CDR1 is ENHRY and CDR2 SYGVKD. The CDR3 contains 20 residues. Between the trimmed V and J ends, which lost 0 bases and 4 bases, there was a span of 25 bases. CDR3 region: CAISESLGYFCGLRNQPQHF. The CDR3 DNA follows: TGTGCCATCAGTGAGTCGCTGGGTTATTTCTGCGGACTGAGAAATCAGCCCCAGCATTTT.

J is TRBJ1-2 and V is TRBV29-1, with 9 bases identical to TRBD1. CDR1 is SQVTM and CDR2 is ANQGSEA in the germline V gene. J gave up 2 bases and V 7 bases, and 11 bases lay outside the gene matches. The CDR3 is 15 amino acids. The CDR3 is CSAHAQGADNYGYTF. The CDR3 nucleotides read TGCAGCGCCCACGCACAGGGGGCGGACAACTATGGCTACACCTTC.

This sequence joins TRBV5-1 and TRBJ2-3, with 7 bases identical to TRBD2. The CDR3 totals 14 residues. Germline lookup yields CDR1 SGHRS and CDR2 YFSETQ. The J segment lost 1 base and the V segment lost 1 base, leaving 0 bases of the junction unmatched. CDR3 in DNA: TGCGCCAGCAGCTTGACTAGCGGCACAGATACGCAGTATTTT. Translation gives CASSLTSGTDTQYF.

The chain has TRBV19 and TRBJ2-2; weak D call: TRBD2 (6 bases). Trimming cost V 5 bases and J 1 base, with 14 bases left between them. The CDR3 sequence is 16 residues long. Germline-derived CDR1 and CDR2 are LNHDA and SQIVND (reference sequence). This CDR3 reads CASSQDGGWNTGELFF. The CDR3 region has the DNA TGTGCCAGTAGTCAAGACGGGGGTTGGAACACCGGGGAGCTGTTTTTT.

The rearrangement joins TRBV7-9 to TRBJ1-3; TRBD1 matches at 7 bases. There are 16 residues in the CDR3. Trimming took 3 bases from V and 0 from J; bases not matched to a gene: 5. CDR1 and CDR2 from the germline V gene are SEHNR and FQNEAQ (reference sequence). CDR3 region: CASSFGTVNSGNTIYF. CDR3 nucleotides: TGTGCCAGCAGCTTCGGGACAGTGAACTCTGGAAACACCATATATTTT.

V usage is TRBV5-4 and J usage is TRBJ1-3; the D is unclear. Germline CDR1 and CDR2: SGHNT and YYREEE (reference sequence). V was shortened by 7 bases and J by 2 bases, with 13 bases between the two germline ends. This CDR3 has 14 residues. As DNA, the CDR3 is TGTGCCAGCCAAGAGGCTGGTCCTGGAAACACCATATATTTT. Translating it yields CASQEAGPGNTIYF.

The J gene is TRBJ1-1, the V gene TRBV7-2; D is possibly TRBD1 (5 bases). Germline lookup yields CDR1 SGHTA and CDR2 FQGNSA. The CDR3 extends over 15 amino acids. The V and J ends lost 4 bases and 0 bases respectively, with 12 bases between them. The CDR3 is CASSSAGGMNTEAFF. CDR3 DNA: TGTGCCAGCAGCTCAGCTGGGGGGATGAACACTGAAGCTTTCTTT.

The rearrangement joins TRBV18 to TRBJ2-5; possibly TRBD2 for D (5 bases). Germline CDR1 KGHSH, CDR2 LQKENI. V dropped 0 bases and J dropped 5 bases, with 10 bases sitting between them. The CDR3 covers 14 residues. This CDR3 is CASSPPVGSETQYF. The CDR3 DNA is TGTGCCAGCTCACCACCTGTTGGGAGCGAGACCCAGTACTTC.

The chain joins TRBV4-1 to TRBJ2-7; TRBD2 is a possible D gene (5 bases). The V gene lost 4 bases and the J gene lost 3 bases, with 19 bases spanning the gap. CDR1 MGHRA and CDR2 YSYEKL come from the germline V gene. The CDR3 runs 16 residues. CDR3 in DNA: TGCGCCAGCAGCCGAACCGGCAAGGACTTAATCTACGAGCAGTACTTC. Residues: CASSRTGKDLIYEQYF.

The chain has TRBV12-3 or TRBV12-4 and TRBJ1-6; no firm D call. The CDR3 contains 13 residues. Trimming pared 2 bases from V and 5 bases from J, leaving 4 bases between. The CDR3 is CASSLRDNSPLHF. In DNA form, the CDR3 reads TGTGCCAGCAGTTTAAGAGATAATTCACCCCTCCACTTT.

Turning to this clone: Other DNA sequences in this specimen translate into the identical CDR3. This chain uses TRBV29-1 with TRBJ1-1, with D unclear. Germline CDR1 SQVTM, CDR2 ANQGSEA. The CDR3 is 12 amino acids. Trimming stripped 3 bases from V and 2 bases from J, with 7 bases between. In DNA, the CDR3 is TGCAGCGTTGATCGAGGAAACACTGAAGCTTTCTTT. It is translated as CSVDRGNTEAFF. Drawing the rest from reference TRBV29-1 and TRBJ1-1, the complete variable domain is SAVISQKPSRDICQRGTSLTIQCQVDSQVTMMFWYRQQPGQSLTLIATANQGSEATYESGFVIDKFPISRPNLTFSTLTVSNMSPEDSSIYLCSVDRGNTEAFFGQGTRLTVV.

The chain couples TRBV11-2 to TRBJ2-1; 9 nucleotides line up with TRBD1. The CDR3 is made up of 15 amino acids. The J segment lost 7 bases and the V segment lost 3 bases, leaving 7 bases of the junction unmatched. Germline CDR1 and CDR2: SGHAT and FQNNGV. CDR3 coding DNA: TGTGCCAGCAGCTTTAACAGGGGGCAGGGGAATGAGCAGTTCTTC. Its translation is CASSFNRGQGNEQFF.

V and J are TRBV5-8 and TRBJ2-1, with 8 bases matching TRBD1. Trimming took 2 bases from V and 6 from J; bases not matched to a gene: 4. This CDR3 is 14 amino acids long. Germline CDR1 SGHTS, CDR2 YDEGEE. CDR3 loop: CASSFNTGGNEQFF. In DNA form, the CDR3 reads TGTGCCAGCAGCTTCAATACAGGGGGCAATGAGCAGTTCTTC.

The chain is built from TRBV5-1 and TRBJ2-5; TRBD2 agrees at 7 bases. CDR3 length equals 14 residues. V was pared by 2 bases and J by 4 bases, with 5 bases of the junction left unmatched. Per the germline V gene, CDR1 is SGHRS and CDR2 is YFSETQ. As DNA, the CDR3 is TGCGCCAGCAGCTTTCGGGGGGAGGGAGAGACCCAGTACTTC. It codes for CASSFRGEGETQYF.